The entry below describes one TCR beta chain. The antigen is undetermined. This sample stems from a study of T cell repertoires in cytomegalovirus infection. Looking at the study overall: Both CMV infection and a matching HLA type were indicated by public TCR beta signatures.

One entry per CDR3 protein results from TCRdb running MiXCR on the reads. The sample has fewer than 250,000 distinct CDR3 sequences, roughly 12% seen once; the top ten hold 1.5% to 2%. The CDR3 contains 13 residues. Trimming cost V 5 bases and J 5 bases; bases outside gene matches: 4. The germline V gene encodes CDR1 SGHTA and CDR2 FQGTGA. Whole-study results and caveats: Accumulated public TCR beta family frequency recognized individuals carrying CMV together with the relevant HLA.

The V gene is TRBV7-3, the J gene TRBJ2-7; 9 nucleotides align to TRBD1. This clonotype was sampled from a human donor in good health (CMV status not recorded). Some clones in this sample may be carry-over from other donors' samples. What was sequenced was PBMCs. CDR3 DNA sequence: TGTGCCAGCAGCATGAGGACAGGGGACGAGCAGTACTTC. It codes for CASSMRTGDEQYF.